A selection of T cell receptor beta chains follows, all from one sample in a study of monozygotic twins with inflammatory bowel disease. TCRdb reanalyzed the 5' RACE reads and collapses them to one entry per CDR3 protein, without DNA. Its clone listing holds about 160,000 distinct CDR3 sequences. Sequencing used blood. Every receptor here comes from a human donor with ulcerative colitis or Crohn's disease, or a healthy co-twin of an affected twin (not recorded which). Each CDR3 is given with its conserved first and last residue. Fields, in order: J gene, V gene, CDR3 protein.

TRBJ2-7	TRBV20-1	CSARDLREGIYEQYF
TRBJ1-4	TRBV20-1	CSARDQGTGEKLFF
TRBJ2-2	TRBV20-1	CSAKPRLNTGELFF
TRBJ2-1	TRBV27	CASSPRQGNEKQFF
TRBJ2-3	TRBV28	CASSSHATSTDTQYF
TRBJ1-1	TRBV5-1	CASYQAGGYTEAFF
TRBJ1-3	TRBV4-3	CASSQDRGPGSGNTIYF
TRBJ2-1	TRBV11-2	CASSSVGLQWNEQFF
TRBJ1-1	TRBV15	CATSRDQANTEAFF
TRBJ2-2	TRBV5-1	CASSLGPAGERTGELFF